This TCR beta chain is from a study of blood T cell repertoires in COVID-19. Trimming shortened V by 5 bases and J by 1 base, and 12 bases separated the two germline ends. This CDR3 has 15 residues. Germline V CDR1 and CDR2: MNHEY, SMNVEV (reference sequence). This table comes from immunoSEQ multiplex PCR, and its TCRdb copy is limited to in-frame clones, with some not included. Of 150,000 to 200,000 clones listed, 85% are singletons. The sample comprised peripheral blood. The chain uses TRBV27 and TRBJ1-3, with D unresolved. The clonotype was recovered from a woman older than 75 with COVID-19, enrolled during active disease. CDR3 nucleotides: TGTGCCAGCAGTCCATACTCATCGTCTGGAAACACCATATATTTT. As protein: CASSPYSSSGNTIYF.